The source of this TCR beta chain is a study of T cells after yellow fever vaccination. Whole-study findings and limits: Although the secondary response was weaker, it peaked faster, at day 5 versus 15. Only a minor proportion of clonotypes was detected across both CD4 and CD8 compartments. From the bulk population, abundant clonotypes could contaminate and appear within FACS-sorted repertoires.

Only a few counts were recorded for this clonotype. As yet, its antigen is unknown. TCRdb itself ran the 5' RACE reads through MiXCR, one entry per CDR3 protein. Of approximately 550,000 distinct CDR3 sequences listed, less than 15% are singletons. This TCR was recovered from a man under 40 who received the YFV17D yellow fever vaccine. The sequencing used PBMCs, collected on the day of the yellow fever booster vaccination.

CDR3 nucleotide sequence: TGCAGTGCTAGAGATGAGTTCCGGGGCCCCTACAATGAGCAGTTCTTC. Translated: CSARDEFRGPYNEQFF. V is TRBV20-1 and J is TRBJ2-1; D may match TRBD1 or TRBD2 (5 bases each). Trimming took off 0 bases at V and 2 bases at J, with 14 bases between the two ends. CDR1 and CDR2 (germline): DFQATT, SNEGSKA (reference sequence). This CDR3 spans 16 amino acids.